Below, 20 T cell receptor beta chains from the same sample are listed, as sequenced in a study of persistence of HIV-infected CD4 T cells. Their antigen targets remain unknown. This was the immunoSEQ version 4 assay in survey mode. Profiling relied on immunoSEQ multiplex PCR, and the TCRdb table lists in-frame clones only, not all of them. The sample lists tens of thousands of clones; about 85% were seen once. Nonspecific anti-CD3/anti-CD28 bead stimulation represents the broad CD4+ T cell repertoire. Sorting of responding CD4+ T cells relied on upregulated CD40 ligand together with CD69. Sequencing was performed on CD4+ T cells sorted from PBMCs after approximately 20-hour stimulation, taken from a patient who received antiretroviral therapy. The receptors shown here come from an adult woman with HIV who was CMV-seropositive.

This rearrangement joins TRBV6-4 to TRBJ1-2, with 7 bases matching TRBD1. Germline CDR1 is MRHNA and CDR2 is SNTAGT. With 4 bases clipped from V and 6 bases from J, the junction kept 20 bases outside the gene matches. The length of the CDR3 is 18 residues. CDR3 loop: CASSVYSSGTAFFHGYTF. CDR3 DNA sequence: TGTGCCAGCAGTGTCTATTCCTCCGGGACAGCCTTTTTTCATGGCTACACCTTC.

The gene calls are TRBV30 and TRBJ1-1; 8 nucleotides align to TRBD1. V dropped 4 bases and J dropped 5; count of bases not matched to a gene: 12. This CDR3 has 15 amino acids. The germline V gene has CDR1 GTSNPN and CDR2 SVGIG (reference sequence). This chain's CDR3 is CAWKRENRGLTEAFF. In DNA form, the CDR3 reads TGTGCCTGGAAAAGGGAGAACAGGGGGTTAACTGAAGCTTTCTTT. Filled out from reference TRBV30 and TRBJ1-1, the complete variable domain reads SQTIHQWPATLVQPVGSPLSLECTVEGTSNPNLYWYRQAAGRGLQLLFYSVGIGQISSEVPQNLSASRPQDRQFILSSKKLLLSDSGFYLCAWKRENRGLTEAFFGQGTRLTVV.

This clone was seen a few times. The chain is built from TRBV6-1 and TRBJ1-1; D is ambiguous. Germline CDR1 reads MNHNS; CDR2 reads SASEGT. The CDR3 sequence is 11 residues long. V was cut by 2 bases and J by 7 bases, with 5 bases left in between. This CDR3 is CASSEYLEAFF. For the CDR3, the DNA is TGTGCCAGCAGTGAATACCTTGAAGCTTTCTTT.

A single count supports this clone. The chain joins TRBV19 to TRBJ1-2; TRBD1 might be the D (5 bases). The CDR3 has 14 residues. Germline values: CDR1 LNHDA, CDR2 SQIVND (reference sequence). Trimming shortened V by 3 bases and J by 4 bases, and 12 bases separated the two germline ends. For the CDR3, the DNA is TGTGCCAGTAGTATTGGCGACACAGGCTATGGCTACACCTTC. Amino acids: CASSIGDTGYGYTF.

This clone was picked up one time. The genes are TRBV6-5 and TRBJ2-2; TRBD1 might be the D (6 bases). CDR1 is MNHEY, CDR2 SVGAGI, per germline. The CDR3 sequence is 15 residues long. V gave up 6 bases and J gave up 5 bases, with 16 bases separating them. The CDR3 region is CASSQVKTGTGELFF. The CDR3 nucleotides read TGTGCCAGCAGCCAAGTTAAAACAGGGACCGGGGAGCTGTTTTTT.

J is TRBJ1-2 and V is TRBV29-1; D is unclear. The V gene lost 6 bases and the J gene lost 5 bases, with 10 bases spanning the gap. In germline, CDR1 is SQVTM, CDR2 ANQGSEA. This CDR3 is 11 amino acids long. CDR3 nucleotide sequence: TGCAGCGTAGGAGTAGAGTATGGCTACACCTTC. This encodes CSVGVEYGYTF.

In this sample, this clone turned up a few times. The chain links TRBV5-4 to TRBJ1-2; D remains unclear. The germline V and J ends were trimmed by 0 bases and 12 bases, with 21 bases remaining between them. This CDR3 region has 15 residues. Germline lookup yields CDR1 SGHNT and CDR2 YYREEE (reference sequence). CDR3 nucleotide sequence: TGTGCCAGCAGCTTGGGGTTAGAGGGTTCAGGTGGAAACACCTTC. Translation: CASSLGLEGSGGNTF.

J is TRBJ1-1 and V is TRBV7-3, with no clear D. V was cut by 3 bases and J by 1 base, with 6 bases left in between. Germline assignment: CDR1 SGHTA and CDR2 FQGTGA. The CDR3 sequence is 13 residues long. As DNA, the CDR3 is TGTGCCAGCAGCTTCACCCCGAACACTGAAGCTTTCTTT. Protein product: CASSFTPNTEAFF.

The chain carries TRBV9 and TRBJ2-2; possible D gene TRBD2, 5 bases. Trimming cost V 0 bases and J 3 bases, with 9 bases left between them. The CDR3 totals 15 residues. Germline assignment: CDR1 SGDLS and CDR2 YYNGEE. The CDR3: CASSVDGRDTGELFF. The CDR3 nucleotides read TGTGCCAGCAGCGTAGATGGGCGGGACACCGGGGAGCTGTTTTTT.

V is TRBV27 and J is TRBJ1-2; tentatively, D is TRBD1 (5 bases). Germline V gives CDR1 MNHEY, CDR2 SMNVEV (reference sequence). The CDR3 runs 17 residues. Trimming shortened V by 5 bases and J by 12 bases, and 31 bases separated the two germline ends. CDR3 sequence: CASSPFRNPGTPKENTF. CDR3 coding DNA: TGTGCCAGCAGTCCCTTTCGGAACCCCGGGACCCCAAAAGAGAACACCTTC.

The chain is built from TRBV5-1 and TRBJ1-1, with D perhaps TRBD1 (5 bases). V lost 5 bases to trimming and J lost 4 bases, with 18 bases between them. The length of the CDR3 is 15 residues. Germline lookup yields CDR1 SGHRS and CDR2 YFSETQ. The CDR3 DNA sequence: TGCGCCAGCAGTTCCACATCCGCGGGGGGCACTGAAGCTTTCTTT. Protein: CASSSTSAGGTEAFF.

The CDR3: CASRAGNTEAFF. In nucleotides, the CDR3 is TGTGCCAGCAGGGCGGGGAACACTGAAGCTTTCTTT. The chain links TRBV12-3 or TRBV12-4 to TRBJ1-1; D gene unclear. Deletions cut 6 bases from V and 1 base from J, with 6 bases between. The CDR3 runs to 12 residues.

The CDR3 DNA sequence: TGTGCCATCAGTGAACGGGAGAACACTGAAGCTTTCTTT. It codes for CAISERENTEAFF. V gene TRBV10-3 combines with J gene TRBJ1-1, with D unclear. V lost 3 bases and J 1 base, leaving 6 bases between the germline ends. The germline CDR1 and CDR2 sequences are ENHRY and SYGVKD. The CDR3 has 13 residues.

A note on this clone: One end of the junction fails to match germline, which may point to a read error. J is TRBJ2-1 and V is TRBV9; 8 bases fit TRBD2. The CDR3 totals 13 residues. Germline CDR1 and CDR2: SGDLS and YYNGEE. The CDR3 bases are TGTGCCAGCAGCGCCTACGATAGCGGGGCTAGTCTCTTC. It encodes CASSAYDSGASLF. The whole variable domain, remainder taken from reference TRBV9 and TRBJ2-1, is DSGVTQTPKHLITATGQRVTLRCSPRSGDLSVYWYQQSLDQGLQFLIQYYNGEERAKGNILERFSAQQFPDLHSELNLSSLELGDSALYFCASSAYDSGASLFGPGTRLTVL.

The chain carries TRBV5-1 and TRBJ1-1; D is unclear. CDR1 is SGHRS and CDR2 is YFSETQ in the germline V gene. The V and J ends lost 0 bases and 1 base respectively, with 10 bases between them. This CDR3 comprises 15 residues. CDR3 sequence (DNA): TGCGCCAGCAGCTTGGATGGCAGGCCGAACACTGAAGCTTTCTTT. Translating it yields CASSLDGRPNTEAFF. Full variable domain (rest looked up from reference TRBV5-1 and TRBJ1-1): KAGVTQTPRYLIKTRGQQVTLSCSPISGHRSVSWYQQTPGQGLQFLFEYFSETQRNKGNFPGRFSGRQFSNSRSEMNVSTLELGDSALYLCASSLDGRPNTEAFFGQGTRLTVV.

DNA for the CDR3: TGTGCCAGCAGTGGGGGCGCAGGGCTAACTAATGAAAAACTGTTTTTT. This gives the protein CASSGGAGLTNEKLFF. The chain uses TRBV2 and TRBJ1-4; weak D call: TRBD1 (5 bases). Looked up from germline, CDR1 is SNHLY and CDR2 is FYNNEI. V gave up 4 bases and J gave up 1 base, with 13 bases separating them. CDR3 length equals 16 residues. Full variable domain (remainder filled in from reference TRBV2 and TRBJ1-4): EPEVTQTPSHQVTQMGQEVILRCVPISNHLYFYWYRQILGQKVEFLVSFYNNEISEKSEIFDDQFSVERPDGSNFTLKIRSTKLEDSAMYFCASSGGAGLTNEKLFFGSGTQLSVL.

This sequence joins TRBV6-5 and TRBJ1-5, with 10 bases matching TRBD1. The CDR3 sequence is 16 residues long. Germline V gene sequence: CDR1 MNHEY, CDR2 SVGAGI. V shed 4 bases, J shed 4 bases, and the junction held 7 bases outside the gene matches. The CDR3 DNA reads TGTGCCAGCAGTTCATCGCGGACAGGGGGGAATCAGCCCCAGCATTTT. Encoded protein: CASSSSRTGGNQPQHF.

V gene TRBV5-1 combines with J gene TRBJ2-4, with a possible D match to TRBD2 (6 bases). From germline, CDR1 is SGHRS and CDR2 YFSETQ. Deletions cut 4 bases from V and 7 bases from J, with 9 bases between. The CDR3 consists of 12 residues. The CDR3 DNA reads TGCGCCAGCAGCGTGGAGGGGAACATTCAGTACTTC. Translation gives CASSVEGNIQYF.

The genes are TRBV10-1 and TRBJ2-5; a possible D gene is TRBD1 (7 bases). The CDR3 has 15 amino acids. CDR1 is WNHNN and CDR2 is SYGVQD in the germline V gene (reference sequence). The V gene lost 3 bases and the J gene lost 1 base, with 12 bases spanning the gap. CDR3 DNA sequence: TGCGCCAGCAGTGAAGGAGGGGGCCCCCAAGAGACCCAGTACTTC. Translating it yields CASSEGGGPQETQYF.

The rearrangement links TRBV5-4 to TRBJ2-3; D could derive from TRBD1 or TRBD2 (6 bases each). CDR1 and CDR2 from the germline V gene are SGHNT and YYREEE (reference sequence). V shed 6 bases and J shed 3 bases, with 11 bases lying between them. The CDR3 contains 13 residues. The CDR3 spells CASNRGGTDTQYF. The CDR3 DNA reads TGTGCCAGCAATCGAGGGGGGACAGATACGCAGTATTTT.